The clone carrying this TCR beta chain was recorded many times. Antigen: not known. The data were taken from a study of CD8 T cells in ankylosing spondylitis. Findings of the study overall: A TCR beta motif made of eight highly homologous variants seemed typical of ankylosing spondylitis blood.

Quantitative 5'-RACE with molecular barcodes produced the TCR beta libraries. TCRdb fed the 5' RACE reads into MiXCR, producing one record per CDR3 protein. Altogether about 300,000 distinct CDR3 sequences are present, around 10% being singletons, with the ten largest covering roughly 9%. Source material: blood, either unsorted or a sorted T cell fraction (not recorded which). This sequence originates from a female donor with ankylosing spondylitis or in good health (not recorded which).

The DNA of the CDR3 is TGTGCCAGCAGTGGAGCCGGGACGATCCGCACTGAAGCTTTCTTT. This encodes CASSGAGTIRTEAFF. The V gene is TRBV12-3 or TRBV12-4, the J gene TRBJ1-1; TRBD1 might be the D (5 bases). With 5 bases removed from V and 4 bases from J, the gap between germline ends came to 17 bases. There are 15 residues in the CDR3.